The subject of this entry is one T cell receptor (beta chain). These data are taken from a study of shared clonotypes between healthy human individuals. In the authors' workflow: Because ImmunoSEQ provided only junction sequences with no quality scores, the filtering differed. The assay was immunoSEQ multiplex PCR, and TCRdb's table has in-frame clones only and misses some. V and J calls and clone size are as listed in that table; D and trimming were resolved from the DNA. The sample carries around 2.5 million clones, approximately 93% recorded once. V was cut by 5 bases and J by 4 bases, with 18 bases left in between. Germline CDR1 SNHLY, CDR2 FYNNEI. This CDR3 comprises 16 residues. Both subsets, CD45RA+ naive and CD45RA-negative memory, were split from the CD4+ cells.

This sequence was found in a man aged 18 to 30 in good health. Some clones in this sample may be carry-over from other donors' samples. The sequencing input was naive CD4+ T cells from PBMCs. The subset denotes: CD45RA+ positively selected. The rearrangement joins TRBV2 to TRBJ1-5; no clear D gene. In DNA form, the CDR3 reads TGTGCCAGCAGTAGCCAAAGGACGGAACTGAATCAGCCCCAGCATTTT. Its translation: CASSSQRTELNQPQHF.